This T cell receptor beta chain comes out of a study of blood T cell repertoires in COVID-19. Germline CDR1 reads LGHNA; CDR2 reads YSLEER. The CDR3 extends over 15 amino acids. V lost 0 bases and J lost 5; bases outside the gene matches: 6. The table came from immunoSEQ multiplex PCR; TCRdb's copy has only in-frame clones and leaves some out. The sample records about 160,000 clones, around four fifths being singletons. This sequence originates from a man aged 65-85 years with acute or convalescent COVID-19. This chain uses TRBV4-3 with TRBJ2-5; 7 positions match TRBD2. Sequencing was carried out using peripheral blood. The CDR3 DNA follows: TGCGCCAGCAGCCAAGAAGACGGGAGGTTTGAGACCCAGTACTTC. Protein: CASSQEDGRFETQYF.